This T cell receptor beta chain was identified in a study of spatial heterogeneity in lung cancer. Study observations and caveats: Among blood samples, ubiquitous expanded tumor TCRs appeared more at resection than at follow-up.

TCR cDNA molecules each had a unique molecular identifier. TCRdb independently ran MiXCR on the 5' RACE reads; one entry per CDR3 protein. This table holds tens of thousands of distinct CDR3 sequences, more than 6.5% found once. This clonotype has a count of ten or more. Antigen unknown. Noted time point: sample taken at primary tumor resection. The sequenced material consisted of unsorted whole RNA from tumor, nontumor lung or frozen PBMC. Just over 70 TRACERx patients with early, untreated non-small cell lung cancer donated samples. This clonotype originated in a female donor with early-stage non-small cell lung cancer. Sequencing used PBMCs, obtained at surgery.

The CDR3: CASSPNPFTDTQYF. The CDR3, as DNA: TGTGCCAGCAGCCCCAACCCCTTCACAGATACGCAGTATTTT. This chain connects TRBV11-2 to TRBJ2-3; D call uncertain. This CDR3 comprises 14 residues. Germline V gene sequence: CDR1 SGHAT, CDR2 FQNNGV. Trimming took off 5 bases at V and 2 bases at J, with 11 bases between the two ends.